A selection of T cell receptor beta chains follows, all from one sample in a study of blood T cell repertoires in COVID-19. The method was immunoSEQ multiplex PCR; TCRdb's version includes in-frame clones alone and lacks a portion of them. The data show around 300,000 clones, 89% seen once. Material: PBMCs or T cells enriched from blood (not recorded which). Receptors were obtained from a woman aged 25 to 39 who had recovered from COVID-19. Both conserved end residues are part of each CDR3. The order of the fields is J gene, D gene, clone size, V gene, CDR3 DNA, CDR3 protein. D genes are given only for firm matches. Part of the rows lack a size; the others show once, few, many or a class for expanded clones.

>TRBJ2-1|.|.|TRBV11-2
TGTGCCAGCAGCCCCACGGTTTCCCCCTCCTACAATGAGCAGTTCTTC
CASSPTVSPSYNEQFF
>TRBJ2-3|.|.|TRBV28
TGTGCCAGCAGTTTCGATCAGGGAATTTATACAGATACGCAGTATTTT
CASSFDQGIYTDTQYF
>TRBJ1-1|.|.|TRBV29-1
TGCAGCGTCTCCGGACAGCAGAACACTGAAGCTTTCTTT
CSVSGQQNTEAFF
>TRBJ2-4|.|.|TRBV4-2
TGTGCCAGCAGCCAAGGGACGACTAGTCAAAACATTCAGTACTTC
CASSQGTTSQNIQYF
>TRBJ1-5|.|.|TRBV25-1
TGTGCCAGCAGTTTTCCGGGTCAGCCCCAGCATTTT
CASSFPGQPQHF
>TRBJ2-7|TRBD2|.|TRBV18
TGTGCCAGCTCACCCATGACGACTAGCGGGACGCACATCTACGAGCAGTACTTC
CASSPMTTSGTHIYEQYF
>TRBJ2-1|TRBD2|.|TRBV6-5
TGTGCCAGCAGCACCTTGGGACTATCAAACAATGAGCAGTTCTTC
CASSTLGLSNNEQFF
>TRBJ1-2|.|.|TRBV28
TGTGCCAGCAGCTCCGCGGGGGCGGGCTATGGCTACACCTTC
CASSSAGAGYGYTF
>TRBJ2-1|TRBD2|many|TRBV28
TGTGCCAGCAGTGACCTACAATGGACTAGCGGGACCTCCTACAATGAGCAGTTCTTC
CASSDLQWTSGTSYNEQFF
>TRBJ1-1|.|once|TRBV6-5
TGTGCCAGCAGTTACCAAGGGGAGGACACTGAAGCTTTCTTT
CASSYQGEDTEAFF
>TRBJ2-2|.|.|TRBV5-1
TGCGCCAGCAGCTCCACAATTTCCACCGGGGAGCTGTTTTTT
CASSSTISTGELFF
>TRBJ2-2|TRBD2|.|TRBV27
TGTGCCAGCAGTCAAAGCGGGAGGCCCACCGGGGAGCTGTTTTTT
CASSQSGRPTGELFF
>TRBJ2-3|.|.|TRBV18
TGTGCCAGCTCAGGCCAGGCTGTGTTCACAGATACGCAGTATTTT
CASSGQAVFTDTQYF
>TRBJ2-5|TRBD1|.|TRBV29-1
TGCAGCGTTGAAGGTAGGGACAGACGAGAGACCCAGTACTTC
CSVEGRDRRETQYF
>TRBJ2-5|.|.|TRBV5-5
TGTGCCAGCAGCCCTCGGGGGACCTTTGAGACCCAGTACTTC
CASSPRGTFETQYF
>TRBJ2-7|TRBD2|.|TRBV7-2
TGTGCCAGCAGCTTCCTGGCGGGAGCCGTGGAGCAGTACTTC
CASSFLAGAVEQYF
>TRBJ2-3|TRBD2|.|TRBV14
TGTGCCAGCAGCCCATCAGCGGGAGTGGGAGATACGCAGTATTTT
CASSPSAGVGDTQYF
>TRBJ2-7|.|.|TRBV27
TGTGCCAGCAGTTTTGGGGCCGCTTCCTACGAGCAGTACTTC
CASSFGAASYEQYF